Below, 22 T cell receptor beta chains from the same sample are listed, as sequenced in a study of T cells in Graves' hyperthyroidism and ophthalmopathy. Amplified TCR beta CDR3 regions came from RNA transcripts. TCR CDR3 regions were first amplified by RT-PCR with HTBI primers. TCRdb processed the multiplex PCR reads anew with MiXCR; each CDR3 protein has one entry. The profile shows about 640,000 distinct CDR3 sequences, around 21% of them singletons. Sequencing was done on a sample of blood. The receptors were sampled from a man younger than 45 with Graves' ophthalmopathy.

This sequence joins TRBV27 and TRBJ2-3; D remains ambiguous. Germline V gene data show CDR1 as MNHEY and CDR2 as SMNVEV (reference sequence). V was clipped by 9 bases and J by 1 base, with 14 bases between them. The CDR3 is made up of 14 amino acids. In DNA form, the CDR3 reads TGTGCCAGTTCTCCGGATTTGGGCACAGATACGCAGTATTTT. Its translation is CASSPDLGTDTQYF.

There are a few counts of this clonotype. The gene calls are TRBV6-6 and TRBJ2-3; the D gene is possibly TRBD2 (6 bases). This CDR3 region has 16 residues. V shed 0 bases and J shed 0 bases, with 10 bases lying between them. Per germline, CDR1 MNHNY and CDR2 SVGAGI (reference sequence). CDR3 coding DNA: TGTGCCAGCAGTTACTCCCTAGCGACTAGCACAGATACGCAGTATTTT. Amino acid sequence: CASSYSLATSTDTQYF.

This clonotype was counted a few times. The J gene is TRBJ2-7, the V gene TRBV4-1; 9 nucleotides agree with TRBD1. The CDR3 contains 16 residues. The V gene end was trimmed by 4 bases and the J gene end by 2 bases; junction bases not matched to a gene: 9. The germline CDR1 and CDR2 sequences are MGHRA and YSYEKL. CDR3 in DNA: TGCGCCAGCAGCCTTCCCCGGGGGGACAGGGCCTACGAGCAGTACTTC. Protein sequence: CASSLPRGDRAYEQYF.

Only a few counts were recorded for this clonotype. An end of the junction differs from the germline gene, which may be a read error. This chain joins TRBV27 and TRBJ2-7; TRBD1 matches 7 bases. The CDR3 loop spans 15 amino acids. CDR1 is MNHEY, CDR2 SMNVEV, per germline (reference sequence). In DNA form, the CDR3 reads TGTGCCAGCAATTTACGGGACAGCTTCTCCTACGAGCAGTACTTC. Encoded protein: CASNLRDSFSYEQYF.

The count of this clonotype is one. The V gene is TRBV6-2 or TRBV6-3, the J gene TRBJ1-5; TRBD1 matches 10 bases. The CDR3 consists of 17 residues. Germline trimming cut 5 bases from V and 1 base from J; bases unmatched to any gene: 8. Germline CDR1 reads MNHEY; CDR2 reads SVGEGT. The CDR3 sequence: CASSPGTGVGSNQPQHF. In DNA form, the CDR3 reads TGTGCCAGCAGTCCAGGGACAGGGGTTGGGAGCAATCAGCCCCAGCATTTT.

This clonotype was picked up a small number of times. This chain uses TRBV15 with TRBJ1-5, with a tentative D call TRBD1 (6 bases). Germline V lookup: CDR1 LNHNV, CDR2 YYDKDF (reference sequence). The germline V and J ends were trimmed by 0 bases and 4 bases, with 13 bases remaining between them. This CDR3 region has 16 residues. This chain's CDR3 is CATSRDTPRGNQPQHF. For the CDR3, the DNA is TGTGCCACCAGCAGAGATACCCCCAGGGGTAATCAGCCCCAGCATTTT.

V usage is TRBV28 and J usage is TRBJ1-2, with D possibly TRBD1 on 5 matching bases. The germline V gene encodes CDR1 MDHEN and CDR2 SYDVKM. This CDR3 is 14 amino acids long. Trimming took 5 bases from V and 8 from J, leaving 18 bases between them. CDR3 region: CASSPSLTRGGYTF. Written as DNA, the CDR3 is TGTGCCAGCAGTCCCTCGTTAACGAGGGGAGGCTACACCTTC.

This clonotype was detected ten times or more. The CDR3 DNA sequence: TGCGCCAGCAGCCCGTGGACTAGCGGGAGGGATGAGCAGTTCTTC. Translated, it gives CASSPWTSGRDEQFF. V is TRBV5-1 and J is TRBJ2-1; 15 nucleotides align to TRBD2. V trimming: 4 bases; J trimming: 8 bases; junction bases outside the gene matches: 4. Germline CDR1 SGHRS, CDR2 YFSETQ. This CDR3 has 15 residues.

This clonotype was seen at least ten times. The chain employs TRBV6-1 and TRBJ1-1; the match to TRBD1 covers 7 bases. Germline loops: CDR1 MNHNS, CDR2 SASEGT. CDR3 length: 14 amino acids. V trimming: 7 bases; J trimming: 6 bases; junction bases outside the gene matches: 11. CDR3 DNA sequence: TGTGCCAGCACCAGAAGACAGGGTTCGTCTGAAGCTTTCTTT. It specifies CASTRRQGSSEAFF.

The chain carries TRBV6-2 or TRBV6-3 and TRBJ2-1; TRBD2 matches 12 bases. Germline V gene sequence: CDR1 MNHEY, CDR2 SVGEGT. The CDR3 runs to 17 residues. J gave up 7 bases and V 2 bases, and 9 bases lay outside the gene matches. Here the CDR3 reads CASSYTWLAGGMNEQFF. CDR3 in DNA: TGTGCCAGCAGTTACACATGGCTAGCGGGGGGGATGAATGAGCAGTTCTTC.

This clonotype occurred a few times. This sequence joins TRBV30 and TRBJ2-7; TRBD1 matches at 10 bases. V trimming: 2 bases; J trimming: 3 bases; junction bases outside the gene matches: 1. The CDR3 spans 13 residues. CDR1 is GTSNPN and CDR2 is SVGIG in the germline V gene (reference sequence). Written as DNA, the CDR3 is TGTGCCTGGAGTAGGACAGGGGGCTACGAGCAGTACTTC. Its translation is CAWSRTGGYEQYF.

The J gene is TRBJ2-5, the V gene TRBV30; TRBD2 matches at 11 bases. This CDR3 has 15 amino acids. Looked up from germline, CDR1 is GTSNPN and CDR2 is SVGIG (reference sequence). V trimming: 4 bases; J trimming: 4 bases; junction bases outside the gene matches: 8. CDR3 amino acids: CAWTVAGGPGETQYF. The CDR3 DNA sequence: TGTGCCTGGACCGTAGCGGGAGGGCCTGGAGAGACCCAGTACTTC.

This clonotype occurred many times. V is TRBV28 and J is TRBJ2-3; 11 nucleotides line up with TRBD2. CDR3 length: 17 amino acids. The ends lost 10 bases at V and 2 bases at J; junction bases unmatched: 14. The germline V gene has CDR1 MDHEN and CDR2 SYDVKM. The CDR3 bases are TGTGCCACAGCTACTAGCGGGAGTTGGACTAACACAGATACGCAGTATTTT. It codes for CATATSGSWTNTDTQYF.

This clonotype was seen a handful of times. The chain recombines TRBV5-1 with TRBJ1-3; D might be TRBD1 (6 bases). The CDR3 is made up of 16 amino acids. Germline V gene sequence: CDR1 SGHRS, CDR2 YFSETQ. Trimming took off 4 bases at V and 2 bases at J, with 16 bases between the two ends. The CDR3 region is CASSPQQGDTGNTIYF. The CDR3 coding sequence is TGCGCCAGCAGCCCACAACAGGGAGACACTGGAAACACCATATATTTT.

This clonotype was counted at least ten times. V is TRBV2 and J is TRBJ1-5; tentative D call: TRBD1 (6 bases). The CDR3 extends over 16 amino acids. V was trimmed by 1 base and J by 4 bases, leaving 14 bases between them. Germline V gene data show CDR1 as SNHLY and CDR2 as FYNNEI. This chain's CDR3 is CASSEGGRGRNQPQHF. The CDR3 DNA reads TGTGCCAGCAGTGAAGGGGGCAGGGGAAGGAATCAGCCCCAGCATTTT.

The chain couples TRBV20-1 to TRBJ2-7; 7 positions agree with TRBD2. The CDR3 consists of 14 residues. Losses at the gene ends were 4 bases for V and 4 bases for J; bases not matched to a gene: 10. The germline V gene has CDR1 DFQATT and CDR2 SNEGSKA (reference sequence). This CDR3 is CSAMRLADLYEQYF. The CDR3 DNA reads as TGCAGTGCTATGAGGCTAGCGGACCTATACGAGCAGTACTTC.

This clonotype was counted ten times or more. This sequence joins TRBV2 and TRBJ1-2; D perhaps matches TRBD1 (5 bases). Looked up from germline, CDR1 is SNHLY and CDR2 is FYNNEI. Deletions cut 4 bases from V and 7 bases from J, with 13 bases between. The CDR3 is 13 amino acids. CDR3 in amino acids: CASSVRGESGYTF. CDR3 DNA sequence: TGTGCCAGCAGTGTCCGAGGGGAGAGTGGCTACACCTTC.

In its sample, this clonotype was seen many times. This chain uses TRBV2 with TRBJ1-5; the match to TRBD1 covers 7 bases. This CDR3 comprises 17 residues. CDR1 is SNHLY and CDR2 is FYNNEI in the germline V gene. J lost 0 bases, V lost 11 bases, and 16 bases had no gene match. The CDR3 loop is CASSGQDGGLSNQPQHF. DNA of the CDR3: TGTGCCTCCTCTGGACAGGACGGAGGTCTTAGCAATCAGCCCCAGCATTTT.

This clonotype was found many times. The genes are TRBV28 and TRBJ1-4; tentative D call: TRBD1 (5 bases). CDR3 length: 14 amino acids. Germline-derived CDR1 and CDR2 are MDHEN and SYDVKM. The germline V and J ends were trimmed by 5 bases and 7 bases, with 14 bases remaining between them. CDR3 bases: TGTGCCAGCAGTCCCTTTGGGGCGGGTGAAAAACTGTTTTTT. This encodes CASSPFGAGEKLFF.

This clonotype was observed a few times. The rearrangement uses TRBV19 and TRBJ2-7; tentatively, D is TRBD1 or TRBD2 (5 bases each). V was trimmed by 10 bases and J by 7 bases, leaving 20 bases between them. This CDR3 comprises 13 residues. Per germline, CDR1 LNHDA and CDR2 SQIVND (reference sequence). The CDR3: CANTMGPTWEQYF. CDR3 DNA: TGTGCCAACACGATGGGACCTACGTGGGAGCAGTACTTC.

This clonotype was counted at least ten times. The V call is TRBV30, the J call TRBJ1-4; D might be TRBD1 (6 bases). Trimming stripped 3 bases from V and 10 bases from J, with 21 bases between. From germline, CDR1 is GTSNPN and CDR2 SVGIG (reference sequence). The CDR3 length is 15 residues. CDR3 in DNA: TGTGCCTGGAGAGCCTCCGGGACATCTGCGGGAAAACTGTTTTTT. This encodes CAWRASGTSAGKLFF.

This clonotype was counted only a few times. The V gene is TRBV2, the J gene TRBJ1-2; TRBD1 aligns across 7 bases. Trimming cost V 6 bases and J 3 bases; bases outside gene matches: 7. The CDR3 loop spans 14 amino acids. Germline V gives CDR1 SNHLY, CDR2 FYNNEI. CDR3 region: CASRNRGADYGYTF. CDR3 in DNA: TGTGCCAGCAGGAACAGGGGCGCAGACTATGGCTACACCTTC.